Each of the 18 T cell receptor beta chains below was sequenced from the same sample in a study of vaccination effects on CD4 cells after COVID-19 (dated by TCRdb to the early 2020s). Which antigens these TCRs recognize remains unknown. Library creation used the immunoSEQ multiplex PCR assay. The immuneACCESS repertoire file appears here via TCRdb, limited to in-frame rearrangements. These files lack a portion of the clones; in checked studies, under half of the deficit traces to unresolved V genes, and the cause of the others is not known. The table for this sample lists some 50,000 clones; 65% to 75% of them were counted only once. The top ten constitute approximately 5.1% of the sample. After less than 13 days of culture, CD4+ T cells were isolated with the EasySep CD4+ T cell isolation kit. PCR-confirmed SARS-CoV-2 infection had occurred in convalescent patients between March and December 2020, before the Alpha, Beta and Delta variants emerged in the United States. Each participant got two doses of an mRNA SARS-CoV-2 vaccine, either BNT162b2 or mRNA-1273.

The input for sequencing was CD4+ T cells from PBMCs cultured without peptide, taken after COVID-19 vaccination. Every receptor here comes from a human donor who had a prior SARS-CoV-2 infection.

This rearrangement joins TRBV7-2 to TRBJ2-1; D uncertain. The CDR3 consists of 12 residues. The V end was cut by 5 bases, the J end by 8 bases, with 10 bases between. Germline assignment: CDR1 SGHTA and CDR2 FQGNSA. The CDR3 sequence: CASSKRRDEQFF. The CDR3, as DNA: TGTGCCAGCAGCAAGAGAAGGGATGAGCAGTTCTTC.

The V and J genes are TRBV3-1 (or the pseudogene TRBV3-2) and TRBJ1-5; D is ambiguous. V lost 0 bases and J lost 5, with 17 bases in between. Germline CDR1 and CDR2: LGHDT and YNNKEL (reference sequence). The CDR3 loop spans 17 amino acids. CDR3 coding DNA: TGTGCCAGCAGCCAAGATGCGGTACACCCCGGCGATCAGCCCCAGCATTTT. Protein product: CASSQDAVHPGDQPQHF.

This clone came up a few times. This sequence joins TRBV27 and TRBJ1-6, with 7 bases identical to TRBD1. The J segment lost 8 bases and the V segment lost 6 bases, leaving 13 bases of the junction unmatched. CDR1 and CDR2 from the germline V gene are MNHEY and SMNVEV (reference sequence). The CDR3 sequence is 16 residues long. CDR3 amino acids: CASSRGQASNYSPLHF. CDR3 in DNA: TGTGCCAGCAGCCGCGGACAGGCATCGAATTATTCACCCCTCCACTTT.

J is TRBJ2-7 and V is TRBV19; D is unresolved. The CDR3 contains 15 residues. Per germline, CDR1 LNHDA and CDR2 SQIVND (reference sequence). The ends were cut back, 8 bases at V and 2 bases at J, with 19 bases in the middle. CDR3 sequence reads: CASSELWSLTYEQYF. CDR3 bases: TGTGCCAGTTCTGAGCTTTGGAGCCTAACCTACGAGCAGTACTTC.

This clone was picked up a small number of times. The CDR3 loop is CASSPPGRYEQYF. CDR3 DNA sequence: TGTGCCAGCTCACCACCGGGCAGATACGAGCAGTACTTC. The chain employs TRBV18 and TRBJ2-7; D gene ambiguous. V dropped 0 bases and J dropped 4 bases, with 7 bases sitting between them. Per the germline V gene, CDR1 is KGHSH and CDR2 is LQKENI. This CDR3 is built from 13 residues.

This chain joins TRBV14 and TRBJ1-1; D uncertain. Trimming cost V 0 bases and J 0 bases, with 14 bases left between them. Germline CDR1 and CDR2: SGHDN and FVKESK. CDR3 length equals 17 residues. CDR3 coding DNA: TGTGCCAGCAGCCAAGATCGGCCGGGAGTCATGAACACTGAAGCTTTCTTT. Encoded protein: CASSQDRPGVMNTEAFF.

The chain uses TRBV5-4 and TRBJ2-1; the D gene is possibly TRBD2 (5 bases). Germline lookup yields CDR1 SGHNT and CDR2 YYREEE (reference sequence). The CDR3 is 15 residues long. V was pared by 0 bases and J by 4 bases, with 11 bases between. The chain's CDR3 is CASSLAGIWYNEQFF. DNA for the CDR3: TGTGCCAGCAGCTTGGCCGGGATTTGGTACAATGAGCAGTTCTTC.

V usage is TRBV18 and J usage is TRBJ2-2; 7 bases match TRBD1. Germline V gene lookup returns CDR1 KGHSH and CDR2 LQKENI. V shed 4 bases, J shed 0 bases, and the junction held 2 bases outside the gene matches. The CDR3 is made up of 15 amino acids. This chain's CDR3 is CASSQQGTNTGELFF. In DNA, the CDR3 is TGTGCCAGCTCACAACAGGGGACGAACACCGGGGAGCTGTTTTTT.

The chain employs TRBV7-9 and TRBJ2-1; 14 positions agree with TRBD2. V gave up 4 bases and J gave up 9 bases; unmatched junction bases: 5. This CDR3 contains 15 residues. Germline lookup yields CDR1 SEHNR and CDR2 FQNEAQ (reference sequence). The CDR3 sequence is CASSYGTSGGGEQFF. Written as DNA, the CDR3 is TGTGCCAGCAGCTACGGGACTAGCGGGGGTGGTGAGCAGTTCTTC.

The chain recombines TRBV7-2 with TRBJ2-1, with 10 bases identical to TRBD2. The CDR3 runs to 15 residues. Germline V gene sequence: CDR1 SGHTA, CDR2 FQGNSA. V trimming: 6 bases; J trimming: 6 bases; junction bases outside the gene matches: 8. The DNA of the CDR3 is TGTGCCAGCAGACCCCTAGCGGGAGTTGTCAATGAGCAGTTCTTC. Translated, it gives CASRPLAGVVNEQFF.

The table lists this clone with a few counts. This CDR3 reads CASRTSLKDTQYF. The CDR3 DNA follows: TGTGCCAGCAGGACTAGCTTAAAAGATACGCAGTATTTT. The gene calls are TRBV6-5 and TRBJ2-3; 7 bases are a match to TRBD2. CDR1 and CDR2 (germline): MNHEY, SVGAGI. V lost 6 bases and J lost 5; bases outside the gene matches: 5. The CDR3 is 13 residues long.

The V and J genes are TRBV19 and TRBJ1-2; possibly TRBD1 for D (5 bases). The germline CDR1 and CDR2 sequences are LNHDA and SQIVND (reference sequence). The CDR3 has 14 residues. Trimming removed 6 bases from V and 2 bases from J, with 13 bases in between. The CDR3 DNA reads TGTGCCAGTAGCCCCTGGGGCGGCAACTATGGCTACACCTTC. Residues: CASSPWGGNYGYTF.

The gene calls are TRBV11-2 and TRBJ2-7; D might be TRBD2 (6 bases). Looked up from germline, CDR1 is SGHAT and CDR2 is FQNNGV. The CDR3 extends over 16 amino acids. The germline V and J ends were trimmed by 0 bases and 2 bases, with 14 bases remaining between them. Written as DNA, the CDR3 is TGTGCCAGCAGCTTAGATTGGGGGGTCCTTCCCTACGAGCAGTACTTC. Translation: CASSLDWGVLPYEQYF. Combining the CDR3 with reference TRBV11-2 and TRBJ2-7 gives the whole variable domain EAGVAQSPRYKIIEKRQSVAFWCNPISGHATLYWYQQILGQGPKLLIQFQNNGVVDDSQLPKDRFSAERLKGVDSTLKIQPAKLEDSAVYLCASSLDWGVLPYEQYFGPGTRLTVT.

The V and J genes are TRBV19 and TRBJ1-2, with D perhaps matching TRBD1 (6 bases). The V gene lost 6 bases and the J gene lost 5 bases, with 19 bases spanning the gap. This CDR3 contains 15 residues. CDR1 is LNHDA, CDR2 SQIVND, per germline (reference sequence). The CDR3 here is CASSAPPGQGYGYTF. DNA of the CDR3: TGTGCCAGTAGCGCCCCACCGGGACAAGGATATGGCTACACCTTC.

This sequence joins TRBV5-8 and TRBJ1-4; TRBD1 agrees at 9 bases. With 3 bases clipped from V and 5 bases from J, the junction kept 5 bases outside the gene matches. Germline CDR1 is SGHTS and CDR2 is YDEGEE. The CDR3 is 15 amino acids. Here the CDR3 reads CASSWGTGKNEKLFF. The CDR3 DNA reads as TGTGCCAGCAGCTGGGGGACAGGGAAAAATGAAAAACTGTTTTTT.

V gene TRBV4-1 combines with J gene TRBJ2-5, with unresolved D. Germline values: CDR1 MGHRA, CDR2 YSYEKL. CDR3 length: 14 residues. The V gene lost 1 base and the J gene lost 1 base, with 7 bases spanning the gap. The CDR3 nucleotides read TGCGCCAGCAGCCAAGGCGACGTCCAAGAGACCCAGTACTTC. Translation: CASSQGDVQETQYF.

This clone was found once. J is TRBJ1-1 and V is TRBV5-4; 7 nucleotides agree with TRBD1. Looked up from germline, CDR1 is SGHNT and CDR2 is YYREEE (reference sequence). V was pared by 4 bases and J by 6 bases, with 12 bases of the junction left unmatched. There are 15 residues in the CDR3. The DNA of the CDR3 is TGTGCCAGCAGCCCAGAGACAGGGAGGATGGCTGAAGCTTTCTTT. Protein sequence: CASSPETGRMAEAFF.

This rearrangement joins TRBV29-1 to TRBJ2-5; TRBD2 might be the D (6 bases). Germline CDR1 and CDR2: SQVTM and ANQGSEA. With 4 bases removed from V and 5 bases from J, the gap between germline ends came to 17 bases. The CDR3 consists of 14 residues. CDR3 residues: CSVVGGKESETQYF. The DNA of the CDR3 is TGCAGCGTTGTGGGCGGGAAGGAATCGGAGACCCAGTACTTC. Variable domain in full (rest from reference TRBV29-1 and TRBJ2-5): SAVISQKPSRDICQRGTSLTIQCQVDSQVTMMFWYRQQPGQSLTLIATANQGSEATYESGFVIDKFPISRPNLTFSTLTVSNMSPEDSSIYLCSVVGGKESETQYFGPGTRLLVL.